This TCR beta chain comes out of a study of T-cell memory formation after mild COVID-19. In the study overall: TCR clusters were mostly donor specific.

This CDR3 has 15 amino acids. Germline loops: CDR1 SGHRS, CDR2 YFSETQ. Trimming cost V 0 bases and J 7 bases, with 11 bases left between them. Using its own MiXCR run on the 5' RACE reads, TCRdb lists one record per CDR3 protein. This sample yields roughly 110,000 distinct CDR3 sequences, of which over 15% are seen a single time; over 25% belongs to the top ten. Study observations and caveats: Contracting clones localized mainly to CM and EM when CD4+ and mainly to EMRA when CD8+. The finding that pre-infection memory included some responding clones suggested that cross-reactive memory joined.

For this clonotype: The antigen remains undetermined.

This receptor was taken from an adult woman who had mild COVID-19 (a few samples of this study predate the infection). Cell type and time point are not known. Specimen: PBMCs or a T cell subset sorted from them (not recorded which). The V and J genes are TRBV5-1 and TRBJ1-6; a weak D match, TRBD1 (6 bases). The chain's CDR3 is CASSLGAGENSPLHF. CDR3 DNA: TGCGCCAGCAGCTTGGGGGCAGGGGAGAATTCACCCCTCCACTTT.